One sample yielded the 19 T cell receptor beta chains listed below, sequenced in a study of cytomegalovirus exposure and HLA in healthy donors. The PCR was carried out with 60 Vbeta primers and 13 Jbeta primers. Measured with immunoSEQ multiplex PCR; TCRdb has only the in-frame clones, and not every one. The sample lists around 170,000 clones, roughly 75% occurring once. The specimen sequenced was PBMCs. The receptor set was obtained from a woman between 50 and 59 years old in good health and CMV-seropositive.

This clone was seen a few times. The V gene is TRBV28, the J gene TRBJ1-2, with 9 bases identical to TRBD1. Unmatched junction bases numbered 21, after V lost 5 bases and J lost 8 bases. Germline lookup yields CDR1 MDHEN and CDR2 SYDVKM. The CDR3 loop spans 18 amino acids. The CDR3 sequence: CASSTPGQGTGHSGGYTF. Here the CDR3 DNA reads TGTGCCAGCAGTACCCCGGGACAGGGTACGGGGCATTCGGGCGGCTACACCTTC.

As to this clone: The same CDR3 can be traced to other DNA sequences in this sample. The chain links TRBV19 to TRBJ1-1; D call uncertain. Trimming took off 2 bases at V and 0 bases at J, with 4 bases between the two ends. In germline, CDR1 is LNHDA, CDR2 SQIVND (reference sequence). CDR3 length equals 13 residues. The CDR3 region is CASSILMNTEAFF. CDR3 nucleotide sequence: TGTGCCAGTAGTATACTTATGAACACTGAAGCTTTCTTT.

CDR3 sequence (DNA): TGCAGTGCTAGTGTCGTCACTGAAGCTTTCTTT. As protein: CSASVVTEAFF. The rearrangement links TRBV20-1 to TRBJ1-1; D unclear. Per the germline V gene, CDR1 is DFQATT and CDR2 is SNEGSKA (reference sequence). V gave up 3 bases and J gave up 4 bases, with 6 bases separating them. The CDR3 sequence is 11 residues long.

The chain combines TRBV4-2 with TRBJ1-4; D call uncertain. Germline lookup yields CDR1 LGHNA and CDR2 YNFKEQ. Trimming pared 2 bases from V and 8 bases from J, leaving 9 bases between. The length of the CDR3 is 13 residues. The CDR3 nucleotides are TGTGCCAGCAGCCAACTCGCGGGGGAAAAACTGTTTTTT. This translates into CASSQLAGEKLFF.

This chain joins TRBV10-3 and TRBJ2-5, with TRBD1 identical over 8 bases. The germline V gene encodes CDR1 ENHRY and CDR2 SYGVKD. J gave up 1 base and V 2 bases, and 0 bases lay outside the gene matches. The CDR3 is 14 amino acids. CDR3 loop: CAISEDRGQETQYF. In DNA, the CDR3 is TGTGCCATCAGTGAGGACAGGGGCCAAGAGACCCAGTACTTC.

The chain recombines TRBV11-2 with TRBJ1-5, with D uncertain. This CDR3 is built from 16 residues. Germline loops: CDR1 SGHAT, CDR2 FQNNGV. The V gene lost 5 bases and the J gene lost 0 bases, with 14 bases spanning the gap. In DNA, the CDR3 is TGTGCCAGCAGCAAAGGGAGCAGGTCTAGCAATCAGCCCCAGCATTTT. Protein sequence: CASSKGSRSSNQPQHF.

The chain employs TRBV7-9 and TRBJ2-5; 7 bases agree with TRBD1. The germline V gene encodes CDR1 SEHNR and CDR2 FQNEAQ (reference sequence). J lost 2 bases, V lost 5 bases, and 8 bases had no gene match. The CDR3 runs to 15 residues. The chain's CDR3 is CASSPKGTDQETQYF. The CDR3 nucleotides are TGTGCCAGCAGCCCCAAGGGGACAGATCAAGAGACCCAGTACTTC.

The V call is TRBV29-1, the J call TRBJ2-4; weak D call: TRBD1 (5 bases). V was trimmed by 8 bases and J by 1 base, leaving 12 bases between them. This CDR3 region has 13 residues. Germline V gene sequence: CDR1 SQVTM, CDR2 ANQGSEA. CDR3 in DNA: TGCAGCTACGAAGGGGCGGCCAAAAACATTCAGTACTTC. This translates into CSYEGAAKNIQYF.

This sequence joins TRBV28 and TRBJ2-1; 8 bases map to TRBD1. Germline assignment: CDR1 MDHEN and CDR2 SYDVKM. V dropped 5 bases and J dropped 14; count of bases not matched to a gene: 8. The CDR3 loop spans 12 amino acids. The CDR3 region is CASSLGQGREFF. The CDR3 DNA reads as TGTGCCAGCAGTCTTGGACAGGGAAGAGAGTTCTTC.

The chain is built from TRBV2 and TRBJ2-7, with D perhaps matching TRBD1 (5 bases). The V gene's germline CDR1 is SNHLY and CDR2 FYNNEI. The ends were cut back, 8 bases at V and 3 bases at J, with 11 bases in the middle. The CDR3 covers 12 residues. The CDR3: CASVGGHYEQYF. The CDR3 DNA reads as TGTGCCAGCGTGGGCGGACACTACGAGCAGTACTTC.

The V gene is TRBV27, the J gene TRBJ1-2; TRBD1 is a possible D gene (6 bases). The ends were cut back, 2 bases at V and 8 bases at J, with 18 bases in the middle. This CDR3 has 15 residues. CDR1 is MNHEY and CDR2 is SMNVEV in the germline V gene (reference sequence). This CDR3 reads CASSLQGSGGIGYTF. The CDR3 DNA follows: TGTGCCAGCAGTTTACAGGGGTCGGGGGGGATAGGCTACACCTTC.

The V and J genes are TRBV9 and TRBJ1-5; TRBD1 matches at 11 bases. Losses at the gene ends were 3 bases for V and 6 bases for J; bases not matched to a gene: 5. Looked up from germline, CDR1 is SGDLS and CDR2 is YYNGEE. The CDR3 is 15 residues long. CDR3 sequence: CASSGGQGAFQPQHF. The DNA of the CDR3 is TGTGCCAGCAGCGGAGGACAGGGGGCTTTTCAGCCCCAGCATTTT.

The genes are TRBV29-1 and TRBJ1-1, with 7 bases lining up with TRBD1. Losses at the gene ends were 3 bases for V and 7 bases for J; bases not matched to a gene: 5. Germline V lookup: CDR1 SQVTM, CDR2 ANQGSEA. The CDR3 has 12 residues. The CDR3 sequence: CSVDDREREAFF. CDR3 nucleotides: TGCAGCGTTGATGACAGGGAGCGTGAAGCTTTCTTT.

This chain connects TRBV7-9 to TRBJ1-2; 9 bases line up with TRBD1. The CDR3 is 16 amino acids. V lost 4 bases to trimming and J lost 8 bases; unmatched junction nucleotides: 14. The germline gives CDR1 SEHNR, CDR2 FQNEAQ (reference sequence). As DNA, the CDR3 is TGTGCCAGCAGCTCCGGGACAGGGAACTACTACGGGGGCTACACCTTC. Its translation is CASSSGTGNYYGGYTF.

The chain recombines TRBV5-8 with TRBJ1-5; tentatively, D is TRBD1 (5 bases). The CDR3 spans 16 residues. Trimming took 5 bases from V and 2 from J, leaving 17 bases between them. CDR1 is SGHTS and CDR2 is YDEGEE in the germline V gene. The CDR3 DNA sequence: TGTGCCAGCAGTCCTTGGGGGGTGAGAGGCAATCAGCCCCAGCATTTT. The encoded protein is CASSPWGVRGNQPQHF. Drawing the rest from reference TRBV5-8 and TRBJ1-5, the complete variable domain is EAGVTQSPTHLIKTRGQQATLRCSPISGHTSVYWYQQALGLGLQFLLWYDEGEERNRGNFPPRFSGRQFPNYSSELNVNALELEDSALYLCASSPWGVRGNQPQHFGDGTRLSIL.

The V and J genes are TRBV27 and TRBJ1-2; D may be TRBD1 (6 bases). V lost 4 bases and J 4 bases, leaving 19 bases between the germline ends. Germline V gene sequence: CDR1 MNHEY, CDR2 SMNVEV (reference sequence). The CDR3 is made up of 16 amino acids. The CDR3 is CASSSNPDTGTYGYTF. The CDR3 DNA is TGTGCCAGCAGTTCTAACCCGGACACAGGGACCTATGGCTACACCTTC.

The V gene is TRBV7-2, the J gene TRBJ2-3; 11 nucleotides align to TRBD2. The CDR3 sequence is 18 residues long. Germline V gene sequence: CDR1 SGHTA, CDR2 FQGNSA. The junction had 10 bases not matched to a gene; V was cut back by 2 bases and J by 3 bases. This CDR3 reads CASSLWITSGRGTDTQYF. The CDR3 region has the DNA TGTGCCAGCAGCTTATGGATCACTAGCGGGAGAGGTACAGATACGCAGTATTTT. The entire variable domain, with the rest obtained from reference TRBV7-2 and TRBJ2-3, is as follows: GAGVSQSPSNKVTEKGKDVELRCDPISGHTALYWYRQSLGQGLEFLIYFQGNSAPDKSGLPSDRFSAERTGGSVSTLTIQRTQQEDSAVYLCASSLWITSGRGTDTQYFGPGTRLTVL.

The chain joins TRBV15 to TRBJ2-5, with 11 bases matching TRBD2. Germline CDR1 is LNHNV and CDR2 is YYDKDF (reference sequence). The CDR3 is 16 amino acids. V lost 0 bases to trimming and J lost 7 bases; unmatched junction nucleotides: 7. CDR3: CATSRDRLAGSSTQYF. DNA for the CDR3: TGTGCCACCAGCAGAGATCGACTAGCGGGATCGTCGACCCAGTACTTC.

This chain joins TRBV19 and TRBJ2-1; 8 bases align to TRBD2. The CDR3 extends over 16 amino acids. Looked up from germline, CDR1 is LNHDA and CDR2 is SQIVND (reference sequence). V shed 4 bases, J shed 5 bases, and the junction held 10 bases outside the gene matches. The CDR3 sequence: CASSNPGTRDHNEQFF. CDR3 nucleotide sequence: TGTGCCAGTAGTAACCCCGGGACTAGAGATCACAATGAGCAGTTCTTC.